The 30 T cell receptor beta chains below were found in one sample sequenced in a study of blood T cell repertoires in COVID-19 (dated by TCRdb to about 2020). Library generation was performed with the immunoSEQ multiplex PCR assay. TCRdb obtained this table from immuneACCESS and retained in-frame rearrangements with V and J assigned. These tables miss some clones; where compared with another copy, unresolved V genes account for less than half of the shortfall, and the remainder is unexplained. Counted in this sample were about 60,000 clones; approximately 84% of them appeared once. The ten largest clones represent around a sixth of the sample. The sequencing input was peripheral blood. The receptors stem from a man aged 70 or older with active COVID-19.

The rearrangement uses TRBV5-8 and TRBJ2-3; unclear D gene. This CDR3 is built from 15 residues. The V gene's germline CDR1 is SGHTS and CDR2 YDEGEE. Trimming took 3 bases from V and 3 from J, leaving 14 bases between them. CDR3 sequence: CASSSRGGATDTQYF. The CDR3 coding sequence is TGTGCCAGCAGCTCGCGCGGCGGCGCGACAGATACGCAGTATTTT.

This clone was seen once. J is TRBJ2-1 and V is TRBV6-5, with a weak D call TRBD1 (5 bases). The CDR3 is made up of 15 amino acids. V gave up 5 bases and J gave up 5 bases, with 16 bases separating them. Germline CDR1 reads MNHEY; CDR2 reads SVGAGI. CDR3 amino acids: CASSLTGRLNNEQFF. The DNA for the CDR3 is TGTGCCAGCAGTCTTACAGGCAGACTGAACAATGAGCAGTTCTTC.

V usage is TRBV4-3 and J usage is TRBJ2-1; D is perhaps TRBD2 (6 bases). The CDR3 has 14 amino acids. From germline, CDR1 is LGHNA and CDR2 YSLEER. Trimming stripped 1 base from V and 7 bases from J, with 11 bases between. DNA for the CDR3: TGCGCCAGCAGCCAAGCGGGAGTGGGGAATGAGCAGTTCTTC. It encodes CASSQAGVGNEQFF.

The V call is TRBV9, the J call TRBJ2-3, with 12 positions matching TRBD1. Germline trimming cut 3 bases from V and 4 bases from J; bases unmatched to any gene: 6. The CDR3 length is 16 residues. Germline CDR1 and CDR2: SGDLS and YYNGEE. The CDR3 loop is CASSAGTGGRADTQYF. CDR3 nucleotide sequence: TGTGCCAGCAGCGCGGGGACAGGGGGCAGGGCAGATACGCAGTATTTT.

The rearrangement uses TRBV7-9 and TRBJ1-4; TRBD1 aligns across 8 bases. The germline CDR1 and CDR2 sequences are SEHNR and FQNEAQ (reference sequence). The CDR3 sequence is 14 residues long. V lost 5 bases and J lost 8; bases outside the gene matches: 7. DNA for the CDR3: TGTGCCAGCAGCGAAGACAGGGGTTTGGAAAAACTGTTTTTT. It specifies CASSEDRGLEKLFF.

V usage is TRBV2 and J usage is TRBJ1-5; D is ambiguous. The CDR3 extends over 14 amino acids. Trimming shortened V by 3 bases and J by 2 bases, and 8 bases separated the two germline ends. Germline V gives CDR1 SNHLY, CDR2 FYNNEI. The chain's CDR3 is CASSDRSGNQPQHF. CDR3 nucleotide sequence: TGTGCCAGCAGTGACAGGTCGGGCAATCAGCCCCAGCATTTT. The entire variable domain, with the rest obtained from reference TRBV2 and TRBJ1-5, is as follows: EPEVTQTPSHQVTQMGQEVILRCVPISNHLYFYWYRQILGQKVEFLVSFYNNEISEKSEIFDDQFSVERPDGSNFTLKIRSTKLEDSAMYFCASSDRSGNQPQHFGDGTRLSIL.

V is TRBV5-1 and J is TRBJ2-1; 9 bases agree with TRBD1. Germline-derived CDR1 and CDR2 are SGHRS and YFSETQ. The CDR3 length is 15 residues. J lost 3 bases, V lost 3 bases, and 4 bases had no gene match. DNA for the CDR3: TGCGCCAGCAGCTCGGGACAGGGCTTCTACAATGAGCAGTTCTTC. Translating it yields CASSSGQGFYNEQFF.

The rearrangement uses TRBV2 and TRBJ1-3; 10 bases are a match to TRBD1. This CDR3 spans 14 amino acids. V was pared by 6 bases and J by 4 bases, with 3 bases of the junction left unmatched. Germline V gene lookup returns CDR1 SNHLY and CDR2 FYNNEI. As DNA, the CDR3 is TGTGCCAGCAGGACAGGGGGCAGGGGAAACACCATATATTTT. Its translation is CASRTGGRGNTIYF.

Of note for this clone: A much bigger clone sits one base away, suggesting this may be a read error. V is TRBV19 and J is TRBJ1-1, with no clear D. Per the germline V gene, CDR1 is LNHDA and CDR2 is SQIVND (reference sequence). The CDR3 sequence is 12 residues long. Trimming left V 3 bases short and J 5 bases short, with 7 bases between. CDR3: CASSIRETEAFF. The CDR3, as DNA: TGTGCCAGTAGTATCCGGGAGACTGAAGCTTTCTTT.

The V gene is TRBV9, the J gene TRBJ1-2; 7 bases match TRBD1. Germline CDR1 SGDLS, CDR2 YYNGEE. The CDR3 spans 17 residues. Trimming took 4 bases from V and 4 from J; bases not matched to a gene: 16. The CDR3 loop reads CASSQNDLRQGSYGYTF. The CDR3 nucleotides read TGTGCCAGCAGCCAAAATGATCTTAGACAGGGAAGCTATGGCTACACCTTC.

The genes are TRBV28 and TRBJ1-6; the match to TRBD1 covers 8 bases. This CDR3 region has 15 residues. The J segment lost 15 bases and the V segment lost 5 bases, leaving 15 bases of the junction unmatched. Germline CDR1 and CDR2: MDHEN and SYDVKM. The CDR3 is CASSTTRQGFKILHF. The CDR3 region has the DNA TGTGCCAGCAGTACGACTCGACAGGGGTTTAAAATCCTCCACTTT.

The V call is TRBV9, the J call TRBJ2-3; D possibly corresponds to TRBD2 (6 bases). Germline V gene data show CDR1 as SGDLS and CDR2 as YYNGEE. This CDR3 region has 16 residues. V was trimmed by 1 base and J by 6 bases, leaving 18 bases between them. The DNA for the CDR3 is TGTGCCAGCAGCGTATTCGCGGGAACACAGAGGGATACGCAGTATTTT. It codes for CASSVFAGTQRDTQYF. The whole variable domain, filled in from reference TRBV9 and TRBJ2-3, reads DSGVTQTPKHLITATGQRVTLRCSPRSGDLSVYWYQQSLDQGLQFLIQYYNGEERAKGNILERFSAQQFPDLHSELNLSSLELGDSALYFCASSVFAGTQRDTQYFGPGTRLTVL.

The sample holds a few counts of this clone. J is TRBJ1-5 and V is TRBV7-9, with D perhaps matching TRBD1 (5 bases). The CDR3 contains 16 residues. V lost 4 bases to trimming and J lost 0 bases, with 13 bases between them. The V gene's germline CDR1 is SEHNR and CDR2 FQNEAQ (reference sequence). For the CDR3, the DNA is TGTGCCAGCAGCTCTGGGCAAGGGGATAGCAATCAGCCCCAGCATTTT. Protein product: CASSSGQGDSNQPQHF. Complete variable domain (other parts from reference TRBV7-9 and TRBJ1-5): DTGVSQNPRHKITKRGQNVTFRCDPISEHNRLYWYRQTLGQGPEFLTYFQNEAQLEKSRLLSDRFSAERPKGSFSTLEIQRTEQGDSAMYLCASSSGQGDSNQPQHFGDGTRLSIL.

V is TRBV5-4 and J is TRBJ2-1; D is perhaps TRBD2 (7 bases). The CDR3 is made up of 15 amino acids. V dropped 6 bases and J dropped 5 bases, with 18 bases sitting between them. Germline V lookup: CDR1 SGHNT, CDR2 YYREEE (reference sequence). CDR3 DNA sequence: TGTGCCAGCACTCCGAGGGGGGGCCAAAACAATGAGCAGTTCTTC. Translated: CASTPRGGQNNEQFF.

The J gene is TRBJ2-7, the V gene TRBV30, with 8 positions matching TRBD2. Germline V gene lookup returns CDR1 GTSNPN and CDR2 SVGIG (reference sequence). The CDR3 sequence is 10 residues long. Written as DNA, the CDR3 is TGTGCGTACGGGGGGGCCGAGCAGTACTTC. Translated: CAYGGAEQYF.

The genes are TRBV24-1 and TRBJ2-3, with 10 bases fitting TRBD2. Germline values: CDR1 KGHDR, CDR2 SFDVKD. The CDR3 length is 17 residues. Unmatched junction bases numbered 4, after V lost 0 bases and J lost 2 bases. CDR3: CATSDLQTSGATDTQYF. The DNA of the CDR3 is TGTGCCACCAGTGATTTGCAAACTAGCGGGGCCACAGATACGCAGTATTTT.

This clone has only a few counts. The genes are TRBV7-3 and TRBJ2-1; D may be TRBD2 (6 bases). Germline V CDR1 and CDR2: SGHTA, FQGTGA. Trimming took off 8 bases at V and 10 bases at J, with 18 bases between the two ends. The CDR3 length is 13 residues. The CDR3 DNA is TGTGCCAGCTCCGGGACTCCATCTAGCGAGCAGTTCTTC. Amino acid sequence: CASSGTPSSEQFF.

This clone was seen a single time. V is TRBV12-5 and J is TRBJ2-3; D is ambiguous. The V gene lost 2 bases and the J gene lost 3 bases, with 6 bases spanning the gap. The CDR3 has 13 residues. The germline CDR1 and CDR2 sequences are LGHNT and FRNRAP. In DNA, the CDR3 is TGTGCTAGTGGTTTGTCGGGTACAGATACGCAGTATTTT. Its translation is CASGLSGTDTQYF.

The chain links TRBV11-3 to TRBJ2-5; D remains ambiguous. Germline CDR1 SGHNT, CDR2 YENEEA. This CDR3 spans 14 amino acids. The V and J ends lost 5 bases and 4 bases respectively, with 14 bases between them. CDR3 coding DNA: TGTGCCAGCAGCCCCGAGCCCCGGTCAGAGACCCAGTACTTC. Protein sequence: CASSPEPRSETQYF.

This sequence joins TRBV4-2 and TRBJ2-1; TRBD2 is a possible D gene (5 bases). This CDR3 contains 16 residues. V gave up 1 base and J gave up 3 bases, with 13 bases separating them. CDR1 LGHNA and CDR2 YNFKEQ come from the germline V gene. CDR3 loop: CASSQGTSEDYNEQFF. DNA of the CDR3: TGTGCCAGCAGCCAAGGGACCTCGGAGGACTACAATGAGCAGTTCTTC.

This chain joins TRBV5-5 and TRBJ2-2, with D tentatively TRBD2 (7 bases). Germline V gene data show CDR1 as SGHKS and CDR2 as YYEKEE (reference sequence). The CDR3 is made up of 16 amino acids. The V end was cut by 0 bases, the J end by 5 bases, with 14 bases between. CDR3 DNA sequence: TGTGCCAGCAGCTTGGCCCGGGGGGCAGGGACCGGGGAGCTGTTTTTT. It yields the protein CASSLARGAGTGELFF.

The genes are TRBV7-3 and TRBJ2-5; weak D call: TRBD2 (6 bases). V lost 1 base to trimming and J lost 5 bases, with 20 bases between them. The germline V gene encodes CDR1 SGHTA and CDR2 FQGTGA. This CDR3 has 17 amino acids. The CDR3: CASSLNPSVGFGETQYF. The CDR3 DNA reads TGTGCCAGCAGCTTAAACCCTAGCGTAGGGTTTGGGGAGACCCAGTACTTC.

This clone was recorded only once. The chain joins TRBV29-1 to TRBJ1-1; no clear D gene. V gave up 6 bases and J gave up 11 bases, with 22 bases separating them. The CDR3 is 13 amino acids. From germline, CDR1 is SQVTM and CDR2 ANQGSEA. This CDR3 reads CSVKTGRYRGAFF. DNA for the CDR3: TGCAGCGTGAAGACCGGACGTTACAGAGGGGCTTTCTTT.

The V call is TRBV7-3, the J call TRBJ2-3, with 11 bases fitting TRBD2. The CDR3 is 15 residues long. Germline-derived CDR1 and CDR2 are SGHTA and FQGTGA. V shed 1 base and J 10 bases; nucleotides not matched to a gene: 7. Written as DNA, the CDR3 is TGTGCCAGCAGCTTAAAGGGGACTAGCGGCCACCCGCAGTATTTT. It translates to CASSLKGTSGHPQYF.

The CDR3 loop reads CATNRGGYGYTF. The DNA for the CDR3 is TGTGCCACTAACCGGGGGGGGTATGGCTACACCTTC. The chain uses TRBV6-5 and TRBJ1-2; D is perhaps TRBD1 (5 bases). The V end was cut by 10 bases, the J end by 5 bases, with 14 bases between. Germline V gene data show CDR1 as MNHEY and CDR2 as SVGAGI. The CDR3 contains 12 residues.

The table lists this clone with a few counts. The chain joins TRBV21-1 to TRBJ2-3; whether TRBD2, the table's D call, matches the DNA was not checked. TRBV21-1 is given as a pseudogene. The CDR3 sequence is 15 residues long. The CDR3 here is CASSKGGASTDTQYF. The CDR3 DNA reads as TGTGCCAGCAGCAAAGGAGGAGCAAGCACAGATACGCAGTATTTT.

The chain joins TRBV7-2 to TRBJ2-3; TRBD2 aligns across 8 bases. J gave up 1 base and V 5 bases, and 5 bases lay outside the gene matches. CDR1 is SGHTA and CDR2 is FQGNSA in the germline V gene. CDR3 length: 15 amino acids. The CDR3 sequence is CASSLLAGRTDTQYF. In DNA form, the CDR3 reads TGTGCCAGCAGCCTCCTAGCGGGTCGCACAGATACGCAGTATTTT.

The V and J genes are TRBV5-1 and TRBJ2-1, with TRBD1 matching 7 bases. Germline V CDR1 and CDR2: SGHRS, YFSETQ. This CDR3 contains 15 residues. V lost 1 base, J lost 1 base, and 2 bases stayed unmatched. The CDR3 loop is CASSLTGVSYNEQFF. The CDR3, as DNA: TGCGCCAGCAGCTTGACAGGGGTTTCCTACAATGAGCAGTTCTTC.

This rearrangement joins TRBV7-9 to TRBJ2-7, with a tentative D call TRBD1 (5 bases). The CDR3 length is 13 residues. V lost 5 bases and J lost 6, with 14 bases in between. CDR1 and CDR2 from the germline V gene are SEHNR and FQNEAQ (reference sequence). For the CDR3, the DNA is TGTGCCAGCAGCACAGGACCCACCGGCGAGCAGTACTTC. The encoded protein is CASSTGPTGEQYF.

This clone occurred a few times. The rearrangement links TRBV6-2 or TRBV6-3 to TRBJ2-1; TRBD2 matches 9 bases. The V and J ends lost 2 bases and 3 bases, in that order; junction bases with no gene match: 8. Per germline, CDR1 MNHEY and CDR2 SVGEGT. The CDR3 runs 17 residues. The chain's CDR3 is CASSYNELAGLYNEQFF. For the CDR3, the DNA is TGTGCCAGCAGTTACAACGAGCTAGCGGGACTCTACAATGAGCAGTTCTTC.